The next 21 T cell receptor beta chains were all read from a single sample in a study of T-cell reconstitution after alpha-beta-depleted transplantation in children (dated by TCRdb to the mid-2010s). To prepare the library, PCR was applied. The run used an Illumina HiSeq 2500. Molecular barcoding was employed in the preparation of TCR libraries, with unique molecular identifiers being used to normalize TCRbeta repertoire quantification. TCRdb cleaned the public reads at Q25 with fastp, built clones with MiXCR and kept in-frame beta chains. Under each unique CDR3 protein, matching rows form one entry showing the most common genes and DNA. The sample has hundreds of thousands of distinct CDR3 sequences on record, approximately 9.5% of them singletons. About 6% of the sample goes to the ten largest clones. This specimen consisted of PBMCs from the stem cell graft donor, obtained from the stem cell graft. The receptors were sampled from a human donor who donated a stem cell graft to a child with acute lymphoblastic leukemia.

This chain joins TRBV6-2 or TRBV6-3 and TRBJ2-3; no clear D gene. Per the germline V gene, CDR1 is MNHEY and CDR2 is SVGEGT. This CDR3 is built from 14 residues. V lost 6 bases to trimming and J lost 4 bases, with 14 bases between them. CDR3: CASSSDWGADTQYF. The CDR3 nucleotides are TGTGCCAGCAGCTCTGACTGGGGTGCAGATACGCAGTATTTT.

This clonotype was counted only a few times. CDR3 region: CSGPDRDHEAFF. CDR3 bases: TGCAGCGGTCCGGACCGGGACCATGAAGCTTTCTTT. This chain joins TRBV29-1 and TRBJ1-1; D may be TRBD1 (5 bases). The CDR3 length is 12 residues. V shed 7 bases and J shed 7 bases, with 16 bases lying between them. Germline CDR1 is SQVTM and CDR2 is ANQGSEA.

This clonotype was picked up many times. The V and J genes are TRBV5-1 and TRBJ1-1, with unresolved D. V was trimmed by 0 bases and J by 1 base, leaving 7 bases between them. Germline V gene data show CDR1 as SGHRS and CDR2 as YFSETQ. This CDR3 is 14 amino acids long. The DNA for the CDR3 is TGCGCCAGCAGCTTGGCCAGAACGAACACTGAAGCTTTCTTT. Encoded protein: CASSLARTNTEAFF.

In its sample, this clonotype was seen a few times. V usage is TRBV5-6 and J usage is TRBJ1-1; D call uncertain. There are 14 residues in the CDR3. V was trimmed by 2 bases and J by 6 bases, leaving 14 bases between them. Germline CDR1 SGHDT, CDR2 YYEEEE. DNA of the CDR3: TGTGCCAGCAGCTTAACGGGTGTTAATTCTGAAGCTTTCTTT. This encodes CASSLTGVNSEAFF.

The J gene is TRBJ2-3, the V gene TRBV20-1, with 12 nucleotides matching TRBD2. V was clipped by 6 bases and J by 3 bases; unmatched bases: 1. CDR3 length equals 13 residues. From germline, CDR1 is DFQATT and CDR2 SNEGSKA (reference sequence). The CDR3 DNA reads as TGCAGTGCCGGACTAGCGGGAACAGATACGCAGTATTTT. Translating it yields CSAGLAGTDTQYF.

In its sample, this clonotype was seen many times. V gene TRBV2 combines with J gene TRBJ2-7; D remains ambiguous. Germline V gene sequence: CDR1 SNHLY, CDR2 FYNNEI. Deletions cut 0 bases from V and 4 bases from J, with 1 base between. CDR3 length: 11 residues. The CDR3 here is CASSEAYEQYF. CDR3 DNA sequence: TGTGCCAGCAGTGAAGCATACGAGCAGTACTTC.

This clonotype was recorded at least ten times. The chain recombines TRBV4-1 with TRBJ2-4, with D unclear. This CDR3 has 14 amino acids. Trimming shortened V by 1 base and J by 3 bases, and 7 bases separated the two germline ends. CDR1 MGHRA and CDR2 YSYEKL come from the germline V gene. The CDR3 protein is CASSQGLGKNIQYF. The CDR3 DNA sequence: TGCGCCAGCAGCCAAGGATTGGGCAAAAACATTCAGTACTTC.

This clonotype was picked up many times. The V gene is TRBV5-6, the J gene TRBJ2-5; 7 bases map to TRBD1. J was trimmed by 2 bases and V by 1 base; bases with no gene match: 8. From germline, CDR1 is SGHDT and CDR2 YYEEEE. The CDR3 runs 16 residues. CDR3 region: CASSLNGQDVQETQYF. Written as DNA, the CDR3 is TGTGCCAGCAGCTTGAACGGACAGGATGTTCAAGAGACCCAGTACTTC. Complete variable domain (other parts from reference TRBV5-6 and TRBJ2-5): DAGVTQSPTHLIKTRGQQVTLRCSPKSGHDTVSWYQQALGQGPQFIFQYYEEEERQRGNFPDRFSGHQFPNYSSELNVNALLLGDSALYLCASSLNGQDVQETQYFGPGTRLLVL.

This clonotype was detected only a few times. The chain couples TRBV3-1 to TRBJ2-7, with 10 bases identical to TRBD2. Per germline, CDR1 LGHDT and CDR2 YNNKEL (reference sequence). The CDR3 spans 18 residues. The V and J ends lost 1 base and 3 bases, in that order; junction bases with no gene match: 12. The DNA of the CDR3 is TGTGCCAGCAGCCAAGTCCCTAGCGGGGGAGCCGGGATCTACGAGCAGTACTTC. Its translation: CASSQVPSGGAGIYEQYF.

This clonotype was observed at least ten times. The CDR3 coding sequence is TGTGCCATCAGTGAGTCTAGGGGCCATGGCTACACCTTC. This codes for CAISESRGHGYTF. The rearrangement links TRBV10-3 to TRBJ1-2, with D possibly TRBD1 on 5 matching bases. CDR3 length: 13 amino acids. Per the germline V gene, CDR1 is ENHRY and CDR2 is SYGVKD. The germline V and J ends were trimmed by 0 bases and 6 bases, with 8 bases remaining between them.

This clonotype was seen ten or more times. The rearrangement links TRBV7-9 to TRBJ2-7; no reliable D call. Germline assignment: CDR1 SEHNR and CDR2 FQNEAQ (reference sequence). The V end lost 6 bases, the J end lost 3 bases, and 9 bases lay between the germline ends. The CDR3 consists of 12 residues. The DNA for the CDR3 is TGTGCCAGCAGTCTTAGTATCTACGAGCAGTACTTC. This encodes CASSLSIYEQYF.

This clonotype was found a few times. The V and J genes are TRBV2 and TRBJ2-7; TRBD1 aligns across 7 bases. The germline V gene encodes CDR1 SNHLY and CDR2 FYNNEI. The CDR3 length is 15 residues. J was trimmed by 3 bases and V by 1 base; bases with no gene match: 6. The DNA of the CDR3 is TGTGCCAGCAGTGAAGGGTGGGACAGCTACTACGAGCAGTACTTC. Its protein is CASSEGWDSYYEQYF.

In this sample, this clonotype turned up many times. The chain has TRBV7-9 and TRBJ1-6; D call uncertain. Trimming pared 5 bases from V and 7 bases from J, leaving 15 bases between. This CDR3 is built from 15 residues. Germline V gene data show CDR1 as SEHNR and CDR2 as FQNEAQ (reference sequence). The CDR3 coding sequence is TGTGCCAGCAGCGGGGTAGGGTTCTCCAATTCACCCCTCCACTTT. Amino acids: CASSGVGFSNSPLHF. Complete variable domain (other parts from reference TRBV7-9 and TRBJ1-6): DTGVSQNPRHKITKRGQNVTFRCDPISEHNRLYWYRQTLGQGPEFLTYFQNEAQLEKSRLLSDRFSAERPKGSFSTLEIQRTEQGDSAMYLCASSGVGFSNSPLHFGNGTRLTVT.

This clonotype showed up many times. This chain uses TRBV4-1 with TRBJ1-2, with D perhaps matching TRBD1 (6 bases). This CDR3 contains 15 residues. Deletions cut 0 bases from V and 4 bases from J, with 12 bases between. Germline CDR1 is MGHRA and CDR2 is YSYEKL. The CDR3 region is CASSQDQGPSYGYTF. Written as DNA, the CDR3 is TGCGCCAGCAGCCAAGATCAGGGGCCGAGCTATGGCTACACCTTC.

The chain has TRBV24-1 and TRBJ1-1; D gene unclear. This CDR3 region has 16 residues. CDR1 is KGHDR and CDR2 is SFDVKD in the germline V gene. V was trimmed by 7 bases and J by 0 bases, leaving 17 bases between them. This chain's CDR3 is CATSATAGPMNTEAFF. The CDR3 DNA sequence: TGTGCCACCAGCGCTACAGCAGGACCAATGAACACTGAAGCTTTCTTT.

In its sample, this clonotype was seen many times. The chain is built from TRBV4-1 and TRBJ2-1; the D gene could be TRBD1 or TRBD2 (5 bases each). The CDR3 is 12 amino acids. Germline V gene lookup returns CDR1 MGHRA and CDR2 YSYEKL. The V end lost 1 base, the J end lost 11 bases, and 9 bases lay between the germline ends. The CDR3: CASSQGGIQQFF. DNA for the CDR3: TGCGCCAGCAGCCAAGGGGGGATACAGCAGTTCTTC.

This clonotype was observed at least ten times. This chain uses TRBV6-1 with TRBJ2-3, with 7 bases that match TRBD2. Germline loops: CDR1 MNHNS, CDR2 SASEGT. The trim removed 8 bases at V and 4 bases at J, leaving 9 bases unmatched. CDR3 size: 14 residues. The CDR3 region is CASLRGRGADTQYF. CDR3 DNA: TGTGCCAGCTTAAGGGGCCGGGGGGCAGATACGCAGTATTTT.

This clonotype has just a few counts. The chain uses TRBV30 and TRBJ2-5; a weak D match, TRBD2 (5 bases). The length of the CDR3 is 13 residues. Between the trimmed V and J ends, which lost 8 bases and 3 bases, there was a span of 16 bases. Germline assignment: CDR1 GTSNPN and CDR2 SVGIG (reference sequence). The CDR3 sequence is CAIGPSGKETQYF. The CDR3 bases are TGTGCCATAGGGCCCTCGGGAAAAGAGACCCAGTACTTC.

The chain carries TRBV7-2 and TRBJ2-7, with a weak D call TRBD2 (7 bases). V lost 1 base, J lost 7 bases, and 17 bases lay in between. The CDR3 covers 15 residues. Germline values: CDR1 SGHTA, CDR2 FQGNSA. The CDR3 reads CASSLDGGRREEQYF. The DNA of the CDR3 is TGTGCCAGCAGCTTAGACGGGGGGCGCCGGGAGGAGCAGTACTTC. Filled out from reference TRBV7-2 and TRBJ2-7, the complete variable domain reads GAGVSQSPSNKVTEKGKDVELRCDPISGHTALYWYRQSLGQGLEFLIYFQGNSAPDKSGLPSDRFSAERTGGSVSTLTIQRTQQEDSAVYLCASSLDGGRREEQYFGPGTRLTVT.

This clonotype was seen repeatedly, ten times or more. The V call is TRBV4-1, the J call TRBJ2-1, with 7 positions matching TRBD1. The CDR3 contains 14 residues. V was clipped by 1 base and J by 5 bases; unmatched bases: 2. Germline V gene data show CDR1 as MGHRA and CDR2 as YSYEKL. CDR3 DNA sequence: TGCGCCAGCAGCCAAGGACAGGGTGACAATGAGCAGTTCTTC. This translates into CASSQGQGDNEQFF.

This clonotype showed up just a few times. A clone one base away is much larger, so this may be a read error. The chain is built from TRBV6-2 or TRBV6-3 and TRBJ2-1; D gene unclear. Germline CDR1 reads MNHEY; CDR2 reads SVGEGT. V was clipped by 2 bases and J by 5 bases, with 1 base between them. CDR3 size: 11 residues. CDR3 loop: CASSYHNEQFF. The DNA for the CDR3 is TGTGCCAGCAGTTACCACAATGAGCAGTTCTTC.